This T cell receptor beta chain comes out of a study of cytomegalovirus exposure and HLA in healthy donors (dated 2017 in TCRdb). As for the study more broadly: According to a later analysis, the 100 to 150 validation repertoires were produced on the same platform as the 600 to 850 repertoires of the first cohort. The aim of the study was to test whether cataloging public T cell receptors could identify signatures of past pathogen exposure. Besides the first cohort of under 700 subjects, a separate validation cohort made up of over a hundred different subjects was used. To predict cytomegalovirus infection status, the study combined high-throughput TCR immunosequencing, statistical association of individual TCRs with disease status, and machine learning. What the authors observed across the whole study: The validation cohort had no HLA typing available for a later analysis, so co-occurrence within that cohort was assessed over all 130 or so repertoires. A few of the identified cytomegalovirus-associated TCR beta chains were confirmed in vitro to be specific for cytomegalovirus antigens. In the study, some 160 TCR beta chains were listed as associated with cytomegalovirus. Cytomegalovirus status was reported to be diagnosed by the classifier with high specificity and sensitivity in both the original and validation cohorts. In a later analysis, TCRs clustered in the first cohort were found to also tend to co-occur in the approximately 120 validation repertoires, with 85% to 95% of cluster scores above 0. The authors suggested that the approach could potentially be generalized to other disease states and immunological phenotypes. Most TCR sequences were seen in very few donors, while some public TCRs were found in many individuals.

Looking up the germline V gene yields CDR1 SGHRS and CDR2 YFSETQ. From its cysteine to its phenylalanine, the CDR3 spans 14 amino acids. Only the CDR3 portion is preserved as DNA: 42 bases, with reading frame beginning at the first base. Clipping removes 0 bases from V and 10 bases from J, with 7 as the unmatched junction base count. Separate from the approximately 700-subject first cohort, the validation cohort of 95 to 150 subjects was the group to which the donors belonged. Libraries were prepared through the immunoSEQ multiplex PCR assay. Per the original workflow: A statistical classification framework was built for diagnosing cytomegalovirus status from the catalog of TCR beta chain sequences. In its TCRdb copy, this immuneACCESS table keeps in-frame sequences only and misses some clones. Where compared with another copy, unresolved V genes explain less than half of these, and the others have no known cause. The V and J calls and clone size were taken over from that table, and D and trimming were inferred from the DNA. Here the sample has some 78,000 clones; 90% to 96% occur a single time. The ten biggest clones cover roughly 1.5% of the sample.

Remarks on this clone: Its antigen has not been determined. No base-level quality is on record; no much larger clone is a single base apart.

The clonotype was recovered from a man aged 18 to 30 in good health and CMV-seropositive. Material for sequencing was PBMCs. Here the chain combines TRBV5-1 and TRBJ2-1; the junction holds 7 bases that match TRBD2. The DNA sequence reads TGCGCCAGCAGCTTGGTTGGGAGGGCCAACGAGCAGTTCTTC. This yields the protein CASSLVGRANEQFF.